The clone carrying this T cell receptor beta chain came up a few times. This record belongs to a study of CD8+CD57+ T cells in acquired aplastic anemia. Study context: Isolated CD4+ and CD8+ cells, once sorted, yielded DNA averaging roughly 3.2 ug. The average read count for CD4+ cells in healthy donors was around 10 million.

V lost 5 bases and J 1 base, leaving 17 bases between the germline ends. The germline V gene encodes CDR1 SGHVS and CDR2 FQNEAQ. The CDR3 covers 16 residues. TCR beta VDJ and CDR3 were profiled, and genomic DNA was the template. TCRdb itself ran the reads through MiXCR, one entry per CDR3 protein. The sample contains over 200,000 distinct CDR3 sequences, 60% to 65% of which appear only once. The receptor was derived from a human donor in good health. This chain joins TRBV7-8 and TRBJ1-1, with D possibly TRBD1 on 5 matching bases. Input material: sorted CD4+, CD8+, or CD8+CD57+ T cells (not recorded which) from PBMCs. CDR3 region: CASSPLFGQGNTEAFF. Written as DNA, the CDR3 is TGTGCCAGCAGCCCCCTTTTCGGCCAGGGGAACACTGAAGCTTTCTTT.